The 2 T cell receptor beta chains reported below all come from one sample, sequenced in a study of blood T cell repertoires in COVID-19. Clones were read by immunoSEQ multiplex PCR, and TCRdb kept only the in-frame ones, dropping some. The sample has a few hundred thousand clones, almost 90% seen once. Sequencing used peripheral blood. These receptors all come from a woman in her sixties or seventies with COVID-19, enrolled during active disease.

This clone was seen only a few times. The chain links TRBV19 to TRBJ1-3; D unclear. The germline gives CDR1 LNHDA, CDR2 SQIVND (reference sequence). Trimming shortened V by 9 bases and J by 2 bases, and 8 bases separated the two germline ends. This CDR3 contains 12 residues. As DNA, the CDR3 is TGTGCCAGCCTCCAGGCTGGAAACACCATATATTTT. This gives the protein CASLQAGNTIYF.

CDR3 bases: TGTGCCAGCAGTCCCGACAAGTACGAGCAGTACTTC. This gives the protein CASSPDKYEQYF. The V and J genes are TRBV6-5 and TRBJ2-7; the D is unclear. Germline V gene lookup returns CDR1 MNHEY and CDR2 SVGAGI. V lost 5 bases to trimming and J lost 4 bases, with 9 bases between them. The CDR3 loop spans 12 amino acids.